Sequencing of this T cell receptor beta chain was carried out in a study of post-analysis software for immune sequencing data. CDR3 length: 12 residues. Trimming took 5 bases from V and 10 from J, leaving 11 bases between them. Germline CDR1 ENHRY, CDR2 SYGVKD. Study conclusions and caveats: F measure grouped same-batch samples tightly together. The study found significantly lower normalized Chao1 diversity in multiple sclerosis patients than in controls.

Worth noting for this clonotype: Antigen specificity is unknown.

The authors incorporated unique molecular identifiers into the TCR beta cDNA libraries. Via MiXCR, TCRdb re-called the PCR reads, giving one row per CDR3 protein. The sample carries 150,000 to 200,000 distinct CDR3 sequences, around 34% recorded once. Specimen: blood, collected after autologous hematopoietic stem cell transplantation. The chain couples TRBV10-3 to TRBJ1-4, with D possibly TRBD1 on 6 matching bases. This clonotype was obtained from a girl aged 10 to 17 with multiple sclerosis. CDR3 DNA sequence: TGTGCCATCAGTCCAGGGGAGACAAAACTGTTTTTT. It specifies CAISPGETKLFF.